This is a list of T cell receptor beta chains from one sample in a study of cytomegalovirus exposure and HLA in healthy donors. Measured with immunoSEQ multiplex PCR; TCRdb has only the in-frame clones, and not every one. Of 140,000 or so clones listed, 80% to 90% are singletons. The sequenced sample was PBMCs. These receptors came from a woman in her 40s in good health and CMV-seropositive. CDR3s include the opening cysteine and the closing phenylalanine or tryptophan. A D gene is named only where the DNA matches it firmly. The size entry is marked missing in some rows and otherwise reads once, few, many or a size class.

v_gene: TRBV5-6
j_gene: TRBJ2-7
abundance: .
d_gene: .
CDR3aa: CASSFRTVSYEQYF
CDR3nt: TGTGCCAGCAGCTTCCGGACAGTGTCCTACGAGCAGTACTTC

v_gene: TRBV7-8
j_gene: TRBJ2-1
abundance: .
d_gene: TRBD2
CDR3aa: CASSLVHPTSGYNEQFF
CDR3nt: TGTGCCAGCAGCTTAGTTCATCCGACTAGCGGATACAATGAGCAGTTCTTC

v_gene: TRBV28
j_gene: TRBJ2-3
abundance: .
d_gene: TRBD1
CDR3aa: CASSSMGQGGTDTQYF
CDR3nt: TGTGCCAGCAGTTCTATGGGACAGGGGGGCACAGATACGCAGTATTTT

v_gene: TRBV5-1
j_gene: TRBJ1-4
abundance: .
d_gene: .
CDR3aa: CASSFNSPLATNEKLFF
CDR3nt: TGCGCCAGCAGCTTTAATTCCCCGTTAGCAACTAATGAAAAACTGTTTTTT

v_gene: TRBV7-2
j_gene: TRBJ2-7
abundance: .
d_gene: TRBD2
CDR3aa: CASSSGLASGEQYF
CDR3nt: TGTGCCAGCAGCAGTGGACTAGCCTCGGGCGAGCAGTACTTC

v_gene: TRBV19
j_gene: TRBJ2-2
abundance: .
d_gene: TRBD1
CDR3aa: CASKDRVVIPGELFF
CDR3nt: TGTGCCAGTAAGGACAGGGTGGTCATTCCCGGGGAGCTGTTTTTT

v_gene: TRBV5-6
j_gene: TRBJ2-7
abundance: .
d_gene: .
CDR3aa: CASSYRDNYEQYF
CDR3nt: TGTGCCAGCAGCTACAGGGACAACTACGAGCAGTACTTC

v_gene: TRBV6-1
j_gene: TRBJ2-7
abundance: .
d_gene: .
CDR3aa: CASKAGAYEQYF
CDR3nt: TGTGCCAGCAAGGCAGGGGCCTACGAGCAGTACTTC

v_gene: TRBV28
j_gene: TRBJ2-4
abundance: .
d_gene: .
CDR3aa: CASSFSGAKNIQYF
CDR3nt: TGTGCCAGCAGTTTTAGCGGAGCCAAAAACATTCAGTACTTC

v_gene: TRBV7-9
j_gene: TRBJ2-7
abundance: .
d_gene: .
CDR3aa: CSSSSISYEQYF
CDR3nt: TGTTCCAGCAGCTCGATTAGCTACGAGCAGTACTTC

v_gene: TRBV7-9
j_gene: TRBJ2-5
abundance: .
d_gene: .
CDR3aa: CASSPIRDTQETQYF
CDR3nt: TGTGCCAGCAGCCCGATTCGGGACACCCAAGAGACCCAGTACTTC

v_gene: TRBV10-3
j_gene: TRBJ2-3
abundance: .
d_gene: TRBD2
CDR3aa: CAISEPGGGHSDTQYF
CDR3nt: TGTGCCATCAGTGAGCCCGGGGGGGGGCATTCAGATACGCAGTATTTT

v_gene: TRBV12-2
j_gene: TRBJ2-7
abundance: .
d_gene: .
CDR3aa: CASRLETGQGAFEQYF
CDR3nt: TGTGCAAGTCGCTTAGAGACGGGACAGGGGGCGTTCGAGCAGTACTTC

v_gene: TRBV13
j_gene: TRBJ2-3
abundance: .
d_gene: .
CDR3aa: CASSLRRLAGDTQYF
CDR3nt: TGTGCCAGCAGCCTCCGGCGGCTAGCAGGAGATACGCAGTATTTT

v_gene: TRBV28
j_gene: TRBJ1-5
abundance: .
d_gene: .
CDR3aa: CASRIQTQGTDQPQHF
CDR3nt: TGTGCCAGCAGGATCCAAACCCAGGGGACCGATCAGCCCCAGCATTTT

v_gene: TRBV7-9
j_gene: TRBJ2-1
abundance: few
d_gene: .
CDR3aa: CASSLWMGIDGNEQFF
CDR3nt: TGTGCCAGCAGCCTATGGATGGGCATAGATGGAAATGAGCAGTTCTTC

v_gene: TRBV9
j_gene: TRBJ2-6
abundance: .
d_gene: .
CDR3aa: CASSVDPGAGANVLTF
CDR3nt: TGTGCCAGCAGCGTAGATCCAGGGGCTGGGGCCAACGTCCTGACTTTC

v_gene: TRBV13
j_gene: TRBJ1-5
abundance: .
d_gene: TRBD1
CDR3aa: CASSSLPGQGGQPQHF
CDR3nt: TGTGCCAGCAGCTCCCTACCGGGACAGGGCGGTCAGCCCCAGCATTTT

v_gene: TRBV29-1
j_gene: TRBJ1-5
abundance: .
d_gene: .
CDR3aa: CSVGTGTGNQPQHF
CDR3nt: TGCAGCGTCGGAACAGGGACGGGCAATCAGCCCCAGCATTTT

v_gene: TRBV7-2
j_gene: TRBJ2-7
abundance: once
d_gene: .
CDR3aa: CASSPVRQGSPEQYF
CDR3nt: TGTGCCAGCAGCCCAGTGAGGCAGGGCTCCCCCGAGCAGTACTTC

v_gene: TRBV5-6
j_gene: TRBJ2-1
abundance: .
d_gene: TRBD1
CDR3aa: CASSLDRGLFF
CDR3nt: TGTGCCAGCAGTTTGGACAGGGGGCTGTTCTTC

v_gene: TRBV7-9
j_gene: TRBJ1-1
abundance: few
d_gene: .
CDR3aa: CASSHRNTEAFF
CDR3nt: TGTGCCAGCAGTCATAGGAACACTGAAGCTTTCTTT

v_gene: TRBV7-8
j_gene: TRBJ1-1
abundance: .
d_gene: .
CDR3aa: CASSLKGGSTEAFF
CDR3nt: TGTGCCAGCAGCTTAAAGGGGGGGAGCACTGAAGCTTTCTTT

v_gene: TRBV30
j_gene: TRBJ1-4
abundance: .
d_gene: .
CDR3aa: CAWSGKLAATNEKLFF
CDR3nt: TGTGCCTGGAGTGGGAAGCTAGCGGCAACTAATGAAAAACTGTTTTTT

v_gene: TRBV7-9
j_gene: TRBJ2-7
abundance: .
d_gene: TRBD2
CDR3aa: CASRHASGRALGEQYF
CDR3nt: TGTGCCAGCAGACACGCTAGCGGGAGGGCCCTCGGTGAGCAGTACTTC

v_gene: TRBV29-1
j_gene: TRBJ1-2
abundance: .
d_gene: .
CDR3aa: CSAGQPPNYGYTF
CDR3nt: TGCAGCGCCGGACAGCCCCCTAACTATGGCTACACCTTC

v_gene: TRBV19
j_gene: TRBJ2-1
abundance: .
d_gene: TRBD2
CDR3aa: CASSAGLAGGLSEQFF
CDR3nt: TGTGCCAGTAGTGCGGGACTAGCGGGGGGATTGAGTGAGCAGTTCTTC

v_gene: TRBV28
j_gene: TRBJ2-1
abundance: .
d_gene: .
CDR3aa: CASDEYNEQFF
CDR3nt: TGTGCCAGCGATGAGTACAATGAGCAGTTCTTC

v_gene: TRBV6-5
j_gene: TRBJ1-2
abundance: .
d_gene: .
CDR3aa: CASSYSRDNYGYTF
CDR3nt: TGTGCCAGCAGTTACTCGCGGGATAACTATGGCTACACCTTC

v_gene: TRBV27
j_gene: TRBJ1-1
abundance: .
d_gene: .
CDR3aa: CASSTGTITEAFF
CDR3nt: TGTGCCAGCAGTACAGGGACGATCACTGAAGCTTTCTTT

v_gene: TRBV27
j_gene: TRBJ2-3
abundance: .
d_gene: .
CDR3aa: CASSPEPFWGTDTQYF
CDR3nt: TGTGCCAGCAGTCCGGAGCCGTTTTGGGGCACAGATACGCAGTATTTT

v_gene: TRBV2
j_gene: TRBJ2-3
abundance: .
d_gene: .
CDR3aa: CASSEERYTQYF
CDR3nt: TGTGCCAGCAGTGAGGAGCGGTATACGCAGTATTTT

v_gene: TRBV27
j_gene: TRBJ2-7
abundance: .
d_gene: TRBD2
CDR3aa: CASSLTLRTSGRPGEQYF
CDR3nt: TGTGCCAGCAGTTTAACCCTGAGGACTAGCGGGCGCCCCGGTGAGCAGTACTTC

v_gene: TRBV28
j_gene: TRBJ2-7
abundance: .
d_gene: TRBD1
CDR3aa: CASSISGTGGGEQYF
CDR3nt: TGTGCCAGCAGTATTTCCGGGACAGGGGGCGGAGAGCAGTACTTC

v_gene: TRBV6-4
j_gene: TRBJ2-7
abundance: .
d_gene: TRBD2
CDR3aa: CASSALAGGQRGEQYF
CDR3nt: TGTGCCAGCAGTGCGCTAGCGGGGGGGCAAAGGGGCGAGCAGTACTTC

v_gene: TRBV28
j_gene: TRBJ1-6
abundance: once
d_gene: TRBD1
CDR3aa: CASRTPNQGAISPLHF
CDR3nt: TGTGCCAGCAGAACGCCAAATCAGGGGGCTATATCACCCCTCCACTTT

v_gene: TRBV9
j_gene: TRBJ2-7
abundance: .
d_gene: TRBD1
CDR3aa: CASSSGQGREQYF
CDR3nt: TGTGCCAGCAGCTCAGGACAGGGACGAGAGCAGTACTTC

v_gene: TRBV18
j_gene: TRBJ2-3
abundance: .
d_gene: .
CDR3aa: CASSPQQIQDTQYF
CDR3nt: TGTGCCAGCTCACCACAACAGATTCAGGATACGCAGTATTTT

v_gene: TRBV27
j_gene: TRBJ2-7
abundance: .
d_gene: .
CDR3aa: CASSWGGPSYEQYF
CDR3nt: TGTGCCAGCAGTTGGGGGGGCCCCTCCTACGAGCAGTACTTC

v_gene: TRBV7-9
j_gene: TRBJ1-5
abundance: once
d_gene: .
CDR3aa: CASSLGALRGRSSNQPQHF
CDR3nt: TGTGCCAGCAGCTTAGGGGCGCTCCGGGGGAGGTCCAGCAATCAGCCCCAGCATTTT

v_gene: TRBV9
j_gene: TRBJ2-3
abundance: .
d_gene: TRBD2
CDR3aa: CASSDGTSGGADTQYF
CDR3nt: TGTGCCAGCAGCGACGGGACTAGCGGGGGGGCAGATACGCAGTATTTT